What follows describes a single T cell receptor beta chain. In the original processing: The authors estimated nucleated cell counts from reference gene primer amplification. Profiled with immunoSEQ multiplex PCR; TCRdb holds only in-frame clones, not every one. The V and J calls and clone size are taken from that table; D and trimming were inferred from the DNA. The repertoire has approximately 75,000 clones, 74% of them found once; the top ten carry roughly 2.6%. Trimming cost V 8 bases and J 4 bases, with 12 bases left between them. The CDR3 sequence is 13 residues long. The germline V gene encodes CDR1 MNHEY and CDR2 SVGAGI. This record belongs to a study of blood T cell repertoires in COVID-19. In the study overall: Acute and convalescent COVID-19 specimens originated in the United States, Italy and Spain.

The TCR was taken from a human donor with acute or convalescent COVID-19. The donor label of this sample is uncertain. The chain combines TRBV6-5 with TRBJ1-5, with D possibly TRBD1 on 6 matching bases. Material: peripheral blood. The CDR3 DNA reads TGTGCCAGCGGCGGACAGCTAAATCAGCCCCAGCATTTT. Translating it yields CASGGQLNQPQHF.